This entry features one T cell receptor beta chain sequence. This entry is derived from a study of blood T cell repertoires in COVID-19. Overall study context: The origin of the acute and convalescent COVID-19 samples was the United States, Italy and Spain.

Study processing details: It was from reference gene primer amplification that nucleated cell counts were estimated. TCRdb keeps only in-frame clones here, not all; method: immunoSEQ multiplex PCR. For V, J and clone size, that table is used; D and trimming come from the DNA. This table has roughly 150,000 clones, roughly 81% appearing once. Patients of the Seattle cohort, enrolled during active infection, were followed longitudinally. The sequenced sample consisted of peripheral blood. This TCR came from a woman aged 50 to 60 with COVID-19, enrolled during active disease.

As DNA, the CDR3 is TGTGCCAGCAGCTTAGGTAGTTGGACAGACACAGATACGCAGTATTTT. Its protein product is CASSLGSWTDTDTQYF. V gene TRBV11-2 combines with J gene TRBJ2-3; a possible D gene is TRBD1 (6 bases). The V gene lost 1 base and the J gene lost 2 bases, with 13 bases spanning the gap. This CDR3 spans 16 amino acids. Germline V gene lookup returns CDR1 SGHAT and CDR2 FQNNGV.